Given below is one TCR beta chain in context. Its specificity is unknown. The germline V gene encodes CDR1 SQVTM and CDR2 ANQGSEA. This CDR3 comprises 14 residues. V lost 0 bases, J lost 5 bases, and 14 bases lay in between. Clones were sequenced by immunoSEQ multiplex PCR, and TCRdb holds only the in-frame ones, with some missing. This sample has over 100,000 clones; roughly 96% occur once, and the top ten carry more than 2.5%. This entry is derived from a study of graft-versus-host responses after intestinal transplantation. This sequence originates from a human donor who received an intestinal transplant. Specimen: unstimulated CD8+ T cells sorted from spleen or lymph node cells, collected before intestinal transplant. J is TRBJ2-7 and V is TRBV29-1; D possibly corresponds to TRBD2 (6 bases). CDR3 protein: CSVEDQGGADEQYF. The CDR3 coding sequence is TGCAGCGTTGAAGATCAAGGAGGGGCTGACGAGCAGTACTTC.